This passage covers 17 T cell receptor beta chains from one sample sequenced in a study of blood T cell repertoires in COVID-19. The table came from immunoSEQ multiplex PCR; TCRdb's copy has only in-frame clones and leaves some out. The sample lists fewer than 30,000 clones; more than 70% were seen once. Sequencing used peripheral blood. These receptors were collected from a boy between 2 and 10 years old with active or convalescent COVID-19.

This chain links TRBV6-6 with TRBJ2-3; TRBD2 matches at 9 bases. In germline, CDR1 is MNHNY, CDR2 SVGAGI (reference sequence). V was pared by 8 bases and J by 3 bases, with 9 bases of the junction left unmatched. The CDR3 sequence is 15 residues long. CDR3: CASLSRGRATDTQYF. For the CDR3, the DNA is TGTGCCAGCCTCTCCCGCGGGAGGGCTACAGATACGCAGTATTTT.

This clone showed up just a few times. The chain employs TRBV2 and TRBJ1-5; the D is unclear. The V gene's germline CDR1 is SNHLY and CDR2 FYNNEI. CDR3 length equals 14 residues. The V gene lost 0 bases and the J gene lost 2 bases, with 5 bases spanning the gap. The CDR3 protein is CASSEAGGNQPQHF. The CDR3 DNA follows: TGTGCCAGCAGTGAAGCCGGGGGCAATCAGCCCCAGCATTTT.

This clone appeared a single time. The chain links TRBV5-6 to TRBJ1-5, with TRBD1 matching 8 bases. The CDR3 has 18 amino acids. Germline assignment: CDR1 SGHDT and CDR2 YYEEEE. V was clipped by 3 bases and J by 8 bases; unmatched bases: 19. The CDR3 protein is CASSSRDRNFHLGEPQHF. In nucleotides, the CDR3 is TGTGCCAGCAGCTCCCGGGACAGGAATTTTCATTTAGGAGAGCCCCAGCATTTT.

In its sample, this clone was seen once. This chain joins TRBV5-4 and TRBJ2-1; the D gene is possibly TRBD2 (8 bases). With 2 bases removed from V and 3 bases from J, the gap between germline ends came to 21 bases. The length of the CDR3 is 18 residues. From germline, CDR1 is SGHNT and CDR2 YYREEE (reference sequence). The CDR3 region is CASSLNRGASGLYNEQFF. In nucleotides, the CDR3 is TGTGCCAGCAGCTTAAACAGGGGCGCTAGCGGGCTCTACAATGAGCAGTTCTTC.

This rearrangement joins TRBV6-1 to TRBJ1-1; D unclear. Trimming shortened V by 7 bases and J by 5 bases, and 11 bases separated the two germline ends. The CDR3 is 12 residues long. Per germline, CDR1 MNHNS and CDR2 SASEGT. The CDR3 DNA follows: TGTGCCAGCACCGCGGCGGGGACTGAAGCTTTCTTT. Its translation is CASTAAGTEAFF.

This clone was seen once. The chain has TRBV3-1 (or the pseudogene TRBV3-2) and TRBJ1-4; 9 bases align to TRBD1. Germline V gene lookup returns CDR1 LGHDT and CDR2 YNNKEL (reference sequence). The CDR3 sequence is 17 residues long. V lost 0 bases to trimming and J lost 8 bases; unmatched junction nucleotides: 10. The CDR3 DNA reads as TGTGCCAGCAGCCAAGACCGGGACGGGACAGGGATGGAAAAACTGTTTTTT. It is translated as CASSQDRDGTGMEKLFF.

The gene calls are TRBV30 and TRBJ1-2, with unresolved D. Trimming left V 3 bases short and J 9 bases short, with 5 bases between. This CDR3 has 9 amino acids. CDR1 GTSNPN and CDR2 SVGIG come from the germline V gene (reference sequence). CDR3: CAWSASYTF. In DNA, the CDR3 is TGTGCCTGGAGCGCTAGCTACACCTTC.

The genes are TRBV6-4 and TRBJ2-2, with D hard to call. V was cut by 6 bases and J by 3 bases, with 11 bases left in between. The CDR3 has 14 amino acids. The V gene's germline CDR1 is MRHNA and CDR2 SNTAGT. In DNA form, the CDR3 reads TGTGCCAGCAGCCCCGACTCATACACCGGGGAGCTGTTTTTT. Encoded protein: CASSPDSYTGELFF.

The CDR3 spells CASSLGLAGNQPQHF. Written as DNA, the CDR3 is TGTGCCAGCAGCTTGGGACTGGCGGGGAATCAGCCCCAGCATTTT. The chain links TRBV5-6 to TRBJ1-5, with unresolved D. The V gene lost 0 bases and the J gene lost 4 bases, with 11 bases spanning the gap. This CDR3 spans 15 amino acids. The germline gives CDR1 SGHDT, CDR2 YYEEEE.

This clone appeared many times. This chain links TRBV7-6 with TRBJ1-1; 10 positions agree with TRBD1. V gave up 5 bases and J gave up 0 bases; unmatched junction bases: 6. The length of the CDR3 is 16 residues. Germline CDR1 is SGHVS and CDR2 is FNYEAQ. This chain's CDR3 is CASSARDRGVNTEAFF. CDR3 coding DNA: TGTGCCAGCAGCGCCCGGGACAGGGGAGTGAACACTGAAGCTTTCTTT.

J is TRBJ1-1 and V is TRBV15; D is perhaps TRBD1 (5 bases). Germline V gives CDR1 LNHNV, CDR2 YYDKDF (reference sequence). CDR3 length equals 13 residues. Trimming took 2 bases from V and 1 from J, leaving 5 bases between them. The CDR3 protein is CATSRTGNTEAFF. The DNA for the CDR3 is TGTGCCACCAGCAGAACAGGGAACACTGAAGCTTTCTTT.

This clone showed up just once. Here the CDR3 reads CARSWTPGTDLYGYTF. CDR3 sequence (DNA): TGTGCCAGAAGCTGGACCCCTGGGACAGATTTATATGGCTACACCTTC. The chain combines TRBV5-3 with TRBJ1-2; TRBD1 agrees at 7 bases. TRBV5-3 is filed as an ORF, its function uncertain. The V gene end was trimmed by 3 bases and the J gene end by 5 bases; junction bases not matched to a gene: 13. The length of the CDR3 is 16 residues.

In this sample, this clone turned up once. The chain recombines TRBV20-1 with TRBJ2-1; 11 nucleotides match TRBD2. V dropped 3 bases and J dropped 13; count of bases not matched to a gene: 11. The CDR3 has 14 amino acids. CDR1 is DFQATT and CDR2 is SNEGSKA in the germline V gene (reference sequence). The CDR3 sequence: CSASFVAGGKYQFF. In nucleotides, the CDR3 is TGCAGTGCTAGTTTCGTAGCGGGAGGGAAATATCAGTTCTTC.

The chain has TRBV3-1 (or the pseudogene TRBV3-2) and TRBJ1-5; possible D gene TRBD1, 6 bases. The CDR3 length is 16 residues. The germline gives CDR1 LGHDT, CDR2 YNNKEL (reference sequence). V was trimmed by 3 bases and J by 0 bases, leaving 12 bases between them. This chain's CDR3 is CASSHSGTPSNQPQHF. The CDR3 bases are TGTGCCAGCAGCCACTCCGGGACACCTAGCAATCAGCCCCAGCATTTT.

By sample share, this clone is medium-sized. The V and J genes are TRBV5-6 and TRBJ2-2; 7 nucleotides line up with TRBD2. The CDR3 length is 15 residues. Germline assignment: CDR1 SGHDT and CDR2 YYEEEE. With V trimmed by 3 bases and J by 7 bases, 9 bases remained unmatched. The CDR3 DNA follows: TGTGCCAGCAGCTCTGGTGGGAGGGCCATCGGGGAGCTGTTTTTT. Its protein is CASSSGGRAIGELFF.

This clone was recorded once. The chain carries TRBV28 and TRBJ2-1, with D perhaps TRBD1 (5 bases). Per germline, CDR1 MDHEN and CDR2 SYDVKM. The CDR3 has 14 amino acids. Deletions cut 6 bases from V and 6 bases from J, with 15 bases between. The CDR3 coding sequence is TGTGCCAGCAGGAGAAGGGGTAATGGCAATGAGCAGTTCTTC. Its protein product is CASRRRGNGNEQFF. The variable domain in full, with the rest retrieved from reference TRBV28 and TRBJ2-1, is DVKVTQSSRYLVKRTGEKVFLECVQDMDHENMFWYRQDPGLGLRLIYFSYDVKMKEKGDIPEGYSVSREKKERFSLILESASTNQTSMYLCASRRRGNGNEQFFGPGTRLTVL.

V usage is TRBV29-1 and J usage is TRBJ1-1, with unresolved D. Germline V gene sequence: CDR1 SQVTM, CDR2 ANQGSEA. This CDR3 spans 13 amino acids. The V and J ends lost 1 base and 0 bases respectively, with 6 bases between them. CDR3 sequence reads: CSVEAQLNTEAFF. Written as DNA, the CDR3 is TGCAGCGTTGAAGCACAACTGAACACTGAAGCTTTCTTT. The variable domain in full, completed from reference TRBV29-1 and TRBJ1-1, reads SAVISQKPSRDICQRGTSLTIQCQVDSQVTMMFWYRQQPGQSLTLIATANQGSEATYESGFVIDKFPISRPNLTFSTLTVSNMSPEDSSIYLCSVEAQLNTEAFFGQGTRLTVV.